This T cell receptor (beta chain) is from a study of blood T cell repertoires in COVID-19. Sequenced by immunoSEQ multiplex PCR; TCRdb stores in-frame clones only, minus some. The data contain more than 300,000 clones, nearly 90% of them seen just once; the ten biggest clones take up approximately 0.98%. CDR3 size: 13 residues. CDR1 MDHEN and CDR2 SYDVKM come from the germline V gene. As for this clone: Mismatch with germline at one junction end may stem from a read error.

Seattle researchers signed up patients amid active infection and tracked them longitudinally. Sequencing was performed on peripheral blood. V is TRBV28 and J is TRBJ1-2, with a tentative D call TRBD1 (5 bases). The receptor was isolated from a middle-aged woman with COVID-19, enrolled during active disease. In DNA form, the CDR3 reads TGTGCCAGCAATTTAGGGGCAGTCTATGGCTACACCTTC. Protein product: CASNLGAVYGYTF.